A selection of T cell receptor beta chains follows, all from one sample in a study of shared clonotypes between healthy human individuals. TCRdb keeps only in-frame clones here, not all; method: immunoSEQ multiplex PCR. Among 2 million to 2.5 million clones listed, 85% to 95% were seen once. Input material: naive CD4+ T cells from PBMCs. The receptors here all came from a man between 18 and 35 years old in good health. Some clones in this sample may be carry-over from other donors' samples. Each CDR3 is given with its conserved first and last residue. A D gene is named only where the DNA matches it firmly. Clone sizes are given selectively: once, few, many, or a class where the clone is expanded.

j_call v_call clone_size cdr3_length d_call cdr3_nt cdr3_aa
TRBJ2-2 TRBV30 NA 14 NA TGTGCCTGGAGTGTAAGCAGGGCAGGCGGGGAGCTGTTTTTT CAWSVSRAGGELFF
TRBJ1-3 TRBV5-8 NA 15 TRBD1 TGTGCCAGCAGTCAACGGACAGGGGCCGGGAGCACCATATATTTT CASSQRTGAGSTIYF
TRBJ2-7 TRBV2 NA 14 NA TGTGCCAGCAGAGAGCGGGCCAACTTCTACGAGCAGTACTTC CASRERANFYEQYF
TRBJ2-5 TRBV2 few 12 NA TGTGCCAGCAGTGGACAGAAAGAGACCCAGTACTTC CASSGQKETQYF
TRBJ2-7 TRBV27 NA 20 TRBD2 TGTGCCAGCAGTTTAGTATGGCGGGCGGCTAGCGGGAGGGAAGGACGCGAGCAGTACTTC CASSLVWRAASGREGREQYF
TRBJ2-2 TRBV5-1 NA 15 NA TGCGCCAGCAGCTTGACCGGGACAATGCCCGGGGAGCTGTTTTTT CASSLTGTMPGELFF
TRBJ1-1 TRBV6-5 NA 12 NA TGTGCCAGCAGCCACAGGAACACTGAAGCTTTCTTT CASSHRNTEAFF
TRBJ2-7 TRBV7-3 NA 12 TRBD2 TGTGCCAGCAGCGTGGGACTAGCCGGGCAGTACTTC CASSVGLAGQYF
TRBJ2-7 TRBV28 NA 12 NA TGTGCCAGCAGTTACTCCACCTACGAGCAGTACTTC CASSYSTYEQYF
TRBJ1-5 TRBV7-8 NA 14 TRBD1 TGTGCCAGCAGCTCGGGGACAGCTAATCAGCCCCAGCATTTT CASSSGTANQPQHF
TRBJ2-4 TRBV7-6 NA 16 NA TGTGCCAGCAGCTTAGGGACAGTCCTAGCCAAAAACATTCAGTACTTC CASSLGTVLAKNIQYF